This TCR beta chain stems from a study of blood T cell repertoires in COVID-19. Study information: Samples taken during acute and convalescent COVID-19 were collected in the United States, Italy and Spain. From T cells, B-cell-depleted T cells, or PBMCs came the material, which was cDNA or gDNA.

Germline V gene data show CDR1 as KGHDR and CDR2 as SFDVKD. There are 13 residues in the CDR3. Trimming pared 8 bases from V and 4 bases from J, leaving 10 bases between. Seattle cases were enrolled at active infection and followed longitudinally. Authors' analysis steps: Reference gene primers were amplified, and this amplification served to estimate nucleated cell counts. Clones were sequenced by immunoSEQ multiplex PCR, and TCRdb holds only the in-frame ones, with some missing. V, J and clone size were drawn from that table, and D and trimming were deduced from the DNA. This table has approximately 250,000 clones, about 82% appearing once.

The rearrangement uses TRBV24-1 and TRBJ2-2, with a weak D call TRBD1 (6 bases). The material sequenced was peripheral blood. The receptor's source is a man aged 45-60 years with COVID-19, enrolled during active disease. The CDR3 coding sequence is TGTGCCACCACGGACAGAGGCACCGGGGAGCTGTTTTTT. Translation gives CATTDRGTGELFF.